This entry lists 29 T cell receptor beta chains sequenced from one sample in a study of T cell responses to AZD1222 COVID-19 vaccine (dated by TCRdb to the early 2020s). Interpreted using the paper, the time point label stands for: baseline before first vaccination. Library prep was done by the immunoSEQ multiplex PCR assay. TCRdb stores this immuneACCESS table with in-frame sequences only. Part of the clones is absent; in the studies checked, under half of the shortfall reflects unresolved V genes, and no reason is known for the rest. The table for this sample lists about 190,000 clones; 85% to 95% of them were counted only once. 1% to 1.5% of the sample is taken by the ten largest. The sequenced sample was peripheral blood, obtained on day 0 of AZD1222 vaccination. Every receptor here comes from an adult in good health.

The rearrangement joins TRBV27 to TRBJ1-2; 7 bases match TRBD1. Trimming at V came to 6 bases and at J to 2 bases, leaving 12 bases not matched to a gene. The CDR3 is 16 residues long. Germline V gives CDR1 MNHEY, CDR2 SMNVEV (reference sequence). The CDR3 spells CASRRSPGQKNYGYTF. In DNA form, the CDR3 reads TGTGCCAGCAGGCGCAGCCCGGGACAGAAAAACTATGGCTACACCTTC.

This clone is a singleton in its sample. Germline and junction disagree at one end, which may indicate a read error. This chain joins TRBV7-9 and TRBJ2-1, with TRBD1 matching over 9 bases. CDR3 length equals 17 residues. In germline, CDR1 is SEHNR, CDR2 FQNEAQ (reference sequence). The CDR3 reads CASRLGGWDRARGEQFF. The CDR3 DNA reads as TGTGCCAGCAGGTTAGGCGGCTGGGACAGGGCTCGGGGCGAGCAGTTCTTC. Using reference TRBV7-9 and TRBJ2-1 for the parts outside the CDR3, the full variable domain is DTGVSQNPRHKITKRGQNVTFRCDPISEHNRLYWYRQTLGQGPEFLTYFQNEAQLEKSRLLSDRFSAERPKGSFSTLEIQRTEQGDSAMYLCASRLGGWDRARGEQFFGPGTRLTVL.

The chain uses TRBV7-9 and TRBJ1-6; weak D call: TRBD1 (6 bases). V lost 2 bases and J lost 5, with 10 bases in between. The CDR3 sequence is 15 residues long. The germline V gene has CDR1 SEHNR and CDR2 FQNEAQ (reference sequence). CDR3 nucleotide sequence: TGTGCCAGCAGCTTAACACAGGGAGATAATTCACCCCTCCACTTT. Translated: CASSLTQGDNSPLHF. The whole variable domain, remainder taken from reference TRBV7-9 and TRBJ1-6, is DTGVSQNPRHKITKRGQNVTFRCDPISEHNRLYWYRQTLGQGPEFLTYFQNEAQLEKSRLLSDRFSAERPKGSFSTLEIQRTEQGDSAMYLCASSLTQGDNSPLHFGNGTRLTVT.

This chain connects TRBV5-1 to TRBJ2-5, with D possibly matching TRBD1 (5 bases). Per the germline V gene, CDR1 is SGHRS and CDR2 is YFSETQ. The V end lost 7 bases, the J end lost 4 bases, and 14 bases lay between the germline ends. The CDR3 is made up of 13 amino acids. The CDR3 protein is CASGAVRVETQYF. In DNA, the CDR3 is TGCGCCAGCGGGGCCGTTCGAGTAGAGACCCAGTACTTC.

The chain joins TRBV5-1 to TRBJ2-1; TRBD2 matches at 14 bases. The J segment lost 7 bases and the V segment lost 4 bases, leaving 10 bases of the junction unmatched. This CDR3 spans 17 amino acids. Germline CDR1 reads SGHRS; CDR2 reads YFSETQ. The CDR3 nucleotides read TGCGCCAGCAGCCCGTGGACTAGCGGGGGGATATCAAATGAGCAGTTCTTC. It encodes CASSPWTSGGISNEQFF.

This sequence joins TRBV27 and TRBJ1-4; perhaps TRBD1 as D (5 bases). Germline loops: CDR1 MNHEY, CDR2 SMNVEV (reference sequence). This CDR3 contains 14 residues. Deletions cut 8 bases from V and 4 bases from J, with 14 bases between. As DNA, the CDR3 is TGTGCCAGCGGAAGACAGACGGTTAATGAAAAACTGTTTTTT. Its translation is CASGRQTVNEKLFF.

The chain recombines TRBV19 with TRBJ2-7; 15 bases match TRBD2. This CDR3 contains 17 residues. Germline V gene data show CDR1 as LNHDA and CDR2 as SQIVND (reference sequence). The V and J ends lost 4 bases and 5 bases, in that order; junction bases with no gene match: 9. CDR3 sequence (DNA): TGTGCCAGTAGTACCAGATGGACTAGCGGGGGGGCGGACGAGCAGTACTTC. Translated: CASSTRWTSGGADEQYF.

This rearrangement joins TRBV15 to TRBJ1-4; maybe TRBD1 (5 bases). Germline CDR1 and CDR2: LNHNV and YYDKDF (reference sequence). The CDR3 contains 14 residues. V lost 5 bases, J lost 3 bases, and 10 bases lay in between. CDR3 amino acids: CATSGGGANEKLFF. In DNA form, the CDR3 reads TGTGCCACCAGCGGCGGGGGGGCTAATGAAAAACTGTTTTTT.

The rearrangement joins TRBV28 to TRBJ1-3, with 8 bases matching TRBD1. V was clipped by 5 bases and J by 3 bases; unmatched bases: 6. The CDR3 has 15 amino acids. The germline gives CDR1 MDHEN, CDR2 SYDVKM. CDR3 amino acids: CASSPGTGFGNTIYF. The CDR3 coding sequence is TGTGCCAGCAGTCCAGGGACAGGTTTTGGAAACACCATATATTTT.

CDR3 coding DNA: TGTGCCAGCAGCTTAGGGCCCCTTGATGAGCAGTTCTTC. Residues: CASSLGPLDEQFF. The J gene is TRBJ2-1, the V gene TRBV7-9; D not resolved. Germline values: CDR1 SEHNR, CDR2 FQNEAQ (reference sequence). The CDR3 spans 13 residues. V lost 1 base, J lost 8 bases, and 9 bases lay in between.

V and J are TRBV30 and TRBJ2-7; possibly TRBD2 for D (7 bases). This CDR3 is built from 15 residues. CDR1 is GTSNPN and CDR2 is SVGIG in the germline V gene (reference sequence). Trimming left V 0 bases short and J 4 bases short, with 16 bases between. The CDR3 loop reads CAWSVGGAMTYEQYF. CDR3 in DNA: TGTGCCTGGAGTGTGGGGGGGGCCATGACTTACGAGCAGTACTTC.

The CDR3 spells CSASEPFYGYTF. The CDR3 DNA sequence: TGCAGTGCTAGTGAACCTTTCTATGGCTACACCTTC. The chain carries TRBV20-1 and TRBJ1-2; D unclear. CDR3 size: 12 residues. Germline CDR1 and CDR2: DFQATT and SNEGSKA (reference sequence). V lost 3 bases and J lost 4, with 9 bases in between.

The J gene is TRBJ1-2, the V gene TRBV7-9, with 9 bases that match TRBD1. The CDR3 contains 14 residues. CDR1 and CDR2 from the germline V gene are SEHNR and FQNEAQ (reference sequence). J gave up 4 bases and V 6 bases, and 6 bases lay outside the gene matches. This chain's CDR3 is CASRYPGQGYGYTF. DNA of the CDR3: TGTGCCAGCAGGTACCCGGGACAGGGCTATGGCTACACCTTC.

The chain carries TRBV7-2 and TRBJ1-2, with a weak D call TRBD1 (5 bases). Germline-derived CDR1 and CDR2 are SGHTA and FQGNSA. This CDR3 is built from 15 residues. The V and J ends lost 4 bases and 2 bases respectively, with 14 bases between them. The CDR3 DNA is TGTGCCAGCAGCTCTGAACCGACAGCGAACTATGGCTACACCTTC. This sequence encodes CASSSEPTANYGYTF.

The rearrangement links TRBV30 to TRBJ2-7; D gene ambiguous. Germline V lookup: CDR1 GTSNPN, CDR2 SVGIG (reference sequence). Trimming took 2 bases from V and 2 from J, leaving 10 bases between them. The CDR3 is made up of 13 amino acids. CDR3 amino acids: CAWSPATPYEQYF. CDR3 DNA: TGTGCCTGGAGTCCCGCAACCCCCTACGAGCAGTACTTC.

This chain connects TRBV7-9 to TRBJ1-6, with unresolved D. The CDR3 is 15 amino acids. Germline V CDR1 and CDR2: SEHNR, FQNEAQ (reference sequence). Trimming removed 1 base from V and 10 bases from J, with 14 bases in between. DNA for the CDR3: TGTGCCAGCAGCTTAGGTCGCTGGGGAGGCTCACCCCTCCACTTT. Residues: CASSLGRWGGSPLHF.

The chain recombines TRBV2 with TRBJ1-4; D unclear. The CDR3 is 14 residues long. CDR1 and CDR2 (germline): SNHLY, FYNNEI. The ends were cut back, 1 base at V and 11 bases at J, with 14 bases in the middle. CDR3 nucleotides: TGTGCCAGCAGTGAAGTGCAACAACTACGGAAACTGTTTTTT. Translated: CASSEVQQLRKLFF.

This chain joins TRBV5-1 and TRBJ1-3, with D hard to call. This CDR3 is 16 amino acids long. V gave up 0 bases and J gave up 0 bases, with 10 bases separating them. Germline assignment: CDR1 SGHRS and CDR2 YFSETQ. The CDR3 spells CASSLGALSSGNTIYF. The DNA for the CDR3 is TGCGCCAGCAGCTTGGGGGCCCTTTCCTCTGGAAACACCATATATTTT.

The chain is built from TRBV7-2 and TRBJ1-1; perhaps TRBD1 as D (6 bases). Germline values: CDR1 SGHTA, CDR2 FQGNSA. Trimming shortened V by 2 bases and J by 2 bases, and 12 bases separated the two germline ends. The CDR3 length is 15 residues. The DNA of the CDR3 is TGTGCCAGCAGCTTAAAAGGGGGATTTAACACTGAAGCTTTCTTT. It yields the protein CASSLKGGFNTEAFF.

J is TRBJ1-5 and V is TRBV15; tentative D call: TRBD1 (5 bases). This CDR3 is 13 amino acids long. V was trimmed by 0 bases and J by 8 bases, leaving 8 bases between them. Germline assignment: CDR1 LNHNV and CDR2 YYDKDF (reference sequence). The DNA for the CDR3 is TGTGCCACCAGCAGAGATTGGGGGGAGCCCCAGCATTTT. This translates into CATSRDWGEPQHF.

The rearrangement links TRBV10-3 to TRBJ1-2; maybe TRBD1 (5 bases). Trimming shortened V by 2 bases and J by 6 bases, and 19 bases separated the two germline ends. The CDR3 runs 16 residues. From germline, CDR1 is ENHRY and CDR2 SYGVKD. The CDR3 protein is CAISETGLLFGNGYTF. CDR3 coding DNA: TGTGCCATCAGTGAGACGGGACTTCTTTTCGGCAATGGCTACACCTTC.

The V gene is TRBV18, the J gene TRBJ1-1; 11 nucleotides agree with TRBD1. J gave up 2 bases and V 3 bases, and 8 bases lay outside the gene matches. The germline CDR1 and CDR2 sequences are KGHSH and LQKENI. The CDR3 is 17 amino acids. The CDR3 sequence is CASSPWTGGDANTEAFF. CDR3 bases: TGTGCCAGCTCACCGTGGACAGGGGGCGATGCTAACACTGAAGCTTTCTTT. Full variable domain (outside the CDR3, taken from reference TRBV18 and TRBJ1-1): NAGVMQNPRHLVRRRGQEARLRCSPMKGHSHVYWYRQLPEEGLKFMVYLQKENIIDESGMPKERFSAEFPKEGPSILRIQQVVRGDSAAYFCASSPWTGGDANTEAFFGQGTRLTVV.

J is TRBJ1-2 and V is TRBV3-1 (or the pseudogene TRBV3-2), with a weak D call TRBD1 (5 bases). The germline gives CDR1 LGHDT, CDR2 YNNKEL (reference sequence). The CDR3 length is 14 residues. V gave up 6 bases and J gave up 3 bases, with 14 bases separating them. Here the CDR3 reads CASSPGALDYGYTF. The CDR3, as DNA: TGTGCCAGCAGTCCCGGGGCCCTAGACTATGGCTACACCTTC.

This chain joins TRBV6-5 and TRBJ1-5, with D possibly matching TRBD1 (6 bases). The CDR3 sequence is 16 residues long. Germline CDR1 and CDR2: MNHEY and SVGAGI. Trimming shortened V by 4 bases and J by 1 base, and 14 bases separated the two germline ends. The CDR3 DNA follows: TGTGCCAGCAGTTTAACAGGGTATATGAGCAATCAGCCCCAGCATTTT. Translation gives CASSLTGYMSNQPQHF.

The rearrangement uses TRBV5-1 and TRBJ1-3; D gene unclear. This CDR3 comprises 15 residues. The germline V gene encodes CDR1 SGHRS and CDR2 YFSETQ. V shed 0 bases and J shed 0 bases, with 7 bases lying between them. CDR3 residues: CASSLADGSGNTIYF. CDR3 DNA sequence: TGCGCCAGCAGCTTGGCCGACGGCTCTGGAAACACCATATATTTT.

The genes are TRBV5-1 and TRBJ1-4; maybe TRBD1 (6 bases). Deletions cut 5 bases from V and 8 bases from J, with 19 bases between. CDR3 length equals 15 residues. The V gene's germline CDR1 is SGHRS and CDR2 YFSETQ. CDR3 amino acids: CASRRATGIQEKLFF. In nucleotides, the CDR3 is TGCGCCAGCAGGAGAGCGACAGGCATTCAAGAAAAACTGTTTTTT.

The J gene is TRBJ1-2, the V gene TRBV10-1, with a possible D match to TRBD1 (5 bases). CDR1 and CDR2 from the germline V gene are WNHNN and SYGVQD (reference sequence). Between the trimmed V and J ends, which lost 10 bases and 4 bases, there was a span of 16 bases. There are 13 residues in the CDR3. DNA of the CDR3: TGCGCCAACCCAAACAGGAATTTCTATGGCTACACCTTC. It codes for CANPNRNFYGYTF.

The CDR3 protein is CASSLNLGFVRSPLHF. The CDR3 DNA is TGCGCCAGCAGCTTGAATTTGGGTTTCGTGCGATCACCCCTCCACTTT. The chain joins TRBV5-1 to TRBJ1-6; D remains unclear. Trimming stripped 1 base from V and 10 bases from J, with 18 bases between. Per the germline V gene, CDR1 is SGHRS and CDR2 is YFSETQ. The CDR3 totals 16 residues.

This sequence joins TRBV4-1 and TRBJ2-3; no firm D call. V lost 0 bases, J lost 4 bases, and 14 bases lay in between. This CDR3 has 16 residues. Germline V gene lookup returns CDR1 MGHRA and CDR2 YSYEKL. The CDR3 protein is CASSQEGLRVADTQYF. The CDR3 nucleotides are TGCGCCAGCAGCCAAGAAGGTCTTAGAGTGGCAGATACGCAGTATTTT.